This TCR beta chain was captured by sequencing in a study of blood T cell repertoires in COVID-19. The assay was immunoSEQ multiplex PCR, and TCRdb's table has in-frame clones only and misses some. The data hold 150,000 to 200,000 clones, with around 87% observed a single time. The V gene end was trimmed by 0 bases and the J gene end by 7 bases; junction bases not matched to a gene: 5. The CDR3 totals 15 residues. Per the germline V gene, CDR1 is SGHDT and CDR2 is YYEEEE. The chain combines TRBV5-6 with TRBJ1-4; 8 nucleotides agree with TRBD1. Specimen: peripheral blood. The receptor's source is a woman aged 70 to 79 with COVID-19, enrolled during active disease. The CDR3 loop reads CASSLGGRGLEKLFF. The CDR3 DNA is TGTGCCAGCAGCTTGGGGGGCAGGGGGCTTGAAAAACTGTTTTTT.